These 30 T cell receptor beta chains originate from one sample sequenced in a study of cytomegalovirus exposure and HLA in healthy donors. The PCR had 60 Vbeta and 13 Jbeta primers. Assay used: immunoSEQ multiplex PCR; TCRdb lists only in-frame clones, some missing. This table has fewer than 25,000 clones, 84% appearing once. Sequenced sample: PBMCs. Receptor source: a human donor in good health.

This clone has only one observation. The chain recombines TRBV5-1 with TRBJ2-1, with a possible D match to TRBD2 (6 bases). Deletions cut 0 bases from V and 9 bases from J, with 25 bases between. Germline CDR1 SGHRS, CDR2 YFSETQ. The CDR3 extends over 18 amino acids. The DNA of the CDR3 is TGCGCCAGCAGCTTGGCCGGCCAGCTTGCGGGGTCGGATTCTGAGCAGTTCTTC. It is translated as CASSLAGQLAGSDSEQFF.

V usage is TRBV6-6 and J usage is TRBJ1-2, with D unresolved. Germline CDR1 MNHNY, CDR2 SVGAGI (reference sequence). Between the trimmed V and J ends, which lost 2 bases and 6 bases, there was a span of 16 bases. The CDR3 is 15 amino acids. The DNA of the CDR3 is TGTGCCAGCAGTTACCCTCTAGATCCTGCCCATGGCTACACCTTC. This codes for CASSYPLDPAHGYTF.

The rearrangement uses TRBV2 and TRBJ1-4, with TRBD1 matching 7 bases. Germline values: CDR1 SNHLY, CDR2 FYNNEI. V lost 6 bases and J lost 3; bases outside the gene matches: 7. There are 15 residues in the CDR3. In DNA form, the CDR3 reads TGTGCCAGCAGAGCGAACAGGGGATCTAATGAAAAACTGTTTTTT. It encodes CASRANRGSNEKLFF.

The chain has TRBV19 and TRBJ2-6; D remains unclear. V gave up 8 bases and J gave up 0 bases, with 5 bases separating them. CDR3 size: 13 residues. Germline CDR1 and CDR2: LNHDA and SQIVND (reference sequence). The CDR3 DNA is TGTGCCAGTCTCCCCTCTGGGGCCAACGTCCTGACTTTC. Translation: CASLPSGANVLTF.

This chain's CDR3 is CASSSWTGFEQYF. CDR3 DNA sequence: TGTGCCAGCAGTAGTTGGACAGGGTTTGAGCAGTACTTC. This chain uses TRBV6-1 with TRBJ2-7, with TRBD1 matching over 8 bases. V lost 5 bases and J lost 7; bases outside the gene matches: 7. Germline CDR1 is MNHNS and CDR2 is SASEGT. This CDR3 comprises 13 residues.

The J gene is TRBJ1-2, the V gene TRBV5-5, with D possibly being TRBD1 (6 bases). The CDR3 extends over 13 amino acids. V lost 4 bases and J lost 4, with 11 bases in between. The V gene's germline CDR1 is SGHKS and CDR2 YYEKEE (reference sequence). For the CDR3, the DNA is TGTGCCAGCAGCACCACAGGGTCCTATGGCTACACCTTC. The encoded protein is CASSTTGSYGYTF.

The chain has TRBV27 and TRBJ2-6; 7 bases fit TRBD2. The V segment lost 3 bases and the J segment 2 bases; nucleotides outside the gene matches: 13. The CDR3 totals 19 residues. CDR1 is MNHEY, CDR2 SMNVEV, per germline (reference sequence). The CDR3, as DNA: TGTGCCAGCAGTTTTCACTTGGGGACTAACGGTCCTGGGGCCAACGTCCTGACTTTC. Translating gives CASSFHLGTNGPGANVLTF.

This clone has a handful of counts. With a far larger clone one base away, a read error is the likely cause. The same CDR3 also results from other DNA sequences found in this sample. This chain connects TRBV6-6 to TRBJ2-1; D unclear. V dropped 5 bases and J dropped 8 bases, with 19 bases sitting between them. In germline, CDR1 is MNHNY, CDR2 SVGAGI (reference sequence). The CDR3 runs 15 residues. As DNA, the CDR3 is TGTGCCAGCAGTGAGCTCACGTTGACCGGAGATGAGCAGTTCTTC. Protein product: CASSELTLTGDEQFF.

This chain connects TRBV6-6 to TRBJ1-2; no firm D call. The V and J ends lost 8 bases and 0 bases respectively, with 16 bases between them. The CDR3 totals 15 residues. Germline CDR1 and CDR2: MNHNY and SVGAGI (reference sequence). The CDR3 protein is CASSHSGGPNYGYTF. DNA of the CDR3: TGTGCCAGCTCCCATTCTGGAGGACCTAACTATGGCTACACCTTC.

The chain uses TRBV5-1 and TRBJ2-7, with 8 nucleotides matching TRBD2. CDR1 and CDR2 from the germline V gene are SGHRS and YFSETQ. The CDR3 totals 14 residues. The V gene end was trimmed by 1 base and the J gene end by 13 bases; junction bases not matched to a gene: 13. The CDR3 spells CASSLTTGGRHLYF. Written as DNA, the CDR3 is TGCGCCAGCAGCTTGACGACGGGGGGGCGGCACTTATACTTC.

This chain connects TRBV27 to TRBJ2-7, with TRBD1 identical over 7 bases. Trimming removed 5 bases from V and 5 bases from J; junction bases left unmatched: 15. The germline gives CDR1 MNHEY, CDR2 SMNVEV (reference sequence). The CDR3 totals 16 residues. CDR3 protein: CASSRTGTALWDEQYF. In DNA, the CDR3 is TGTGCCAGCAGTAGGACCGGGACAGCCCTTTGGGACGAGCAGTACTTC.

The chain couples TRBV5-4 to TRBJ1-2, with TRBD1 matching 8 bases. The V gene end was trimmed by 3 bases and the J gene end by 2 bases; junction bases not matched to a gene: 6. This CDR3 contains 15 residues. Germline V gives CDR1 SGHNT, CDR2 YYREEE (reference sequence). The CDR3 DNA is TGTGCCAGCAGCTGGGGGGACAGGCCGAACTATGGCTACACCTTC. Translated, it gives CASSWGDRPNYGYTF.

This clone was observed a handful of times. The chain recombines TRBV7-9 with TRBJ2-7, with D uncertain. This CDR3 region has 15 residues. Germline lookup yields CDR1 SEHNR and CDR2 FQNEAQ (reference sequence). The V gene lost 8 bases and the J gene lost 3 bases, with 20 bases spanning the gap. In DNA form, the CDR3 reads TGTGCCAGCTCCCTGCCCGGCAACAGTTTCTACGAGCAGTACTTC. Its translation is CASSLPGNSFYEQYF.

V is TRBV2 and J is TRBJ2-1, with D maybe TRBD2 (6 bases). V was pared by 8 bases and J by 2 bases, with 10 bases between. The V gene's germline CDR1 is SNHLY and CDR2 FYNNEI. The CDR3 spans 13 residues. The CDR3 sequence: CASVSGPYNEQFF. In DNA form, the CDR3 reads TGTGCCAGCGTTAGCGGACCCTACAATGAGCAGTTCTTC.

The chain is built from TRBV5-6 and TRBJ2-1; D is undetermined. The CDR3 is 14 residues long. Deletions cut 1 base from V and 3 bases from J, with 8 bases between. Looked up from germline, CDR1 is SGHDT and CDR2 is YYEEEE. The CDR3 DNA reads TGTGCCAGCAGCTTGACTTCCGTCTACAATGAGCAGTTCTTC. Amino acids: CASSLTSVYNEQFF. Based on the CDR3 plus reference TRBV5-6 and TRBJ2-1, the full variable domain is DAGVTQSPTHLIKTRGQQVTLRCSPKSGHDTVSWYQQALGQGPQFIFQYYEEEERQRGNFPDRFSGHQFPNYSSELNVNALLLGDSALYLCASSLTSVYNEQFFGPGTRLTVL.

V is TRBV7-9 and J is TRBJ1-3, with 8 bases fitting TRBD1. This CDR3 contains 15 residues. Per the germline V gene, CDR1 is SEHNR and CDR2 is FQNEAQ (reference sequence). V dropped 4 bases and J dropped 4; count of bases not matched to a gene: 6. Here the CDR3 DNA reads TGTGCCAGCAGCTCGCAGGGGGCTGGAGGAAACACCATATATTTT. It yields the protein CASSSQGAGGNTIYF.

The chain carries TRBV27 and TRBJ1-1; TRBD1 agrees at 9 bases. CDR1 and CDR2 from the germline V gene are MNHEY and SMNVEV (reference sequence). The CDR3 spans 13 residues. Unmatched junction bases numbered 2, after V lost 2 bases and J lost 7 bases. DNA of the CDR3: TGTGCCAGCAGTTTAGCGGGACAGGGTGAAGCTTTCTTT. This encodes CASSLAGQGEAFF.

This chain links TRBV7-9 with TRBJ2-7; D possibly corresponds to TRBD2 (6 bases). V lost 1 base and J lost 4, with 11 bases in between. Germline CDR1 SEHNR, CDR2 FQNEAQ (reference sequence). The CDR3 loop spans 14 amino acids. The CDR3 sequence is CASSLDGGRYEQYF. The CDR3 DNA sequence: TGTGCCAGCAGCTTAGATGGGGGGAGGTACGAGCAGTACTTC. The full variable domain, in which reference TRBV7-9 and TRBJ2-7 provide the parts outside the CDR3, is DTGVSQNPRHKITKRGQNVTFRCDPISEHNRLYWYRQTLGQGPEFLTYFQNEAQLEKSRLLSDRFSAERPKGSFSTLEIQRTEQGDSAMYLCASSLDGGRYEQYFGPGTRLTVT.

The chain couples TRBV19 to TRBJ1-5; 7 nucleotides match TRBD1. V shed 8 bases, J shed 3 bases, and the junction held 10 bases outside the gene matches. Germline CDR1 and CDR2: LNHDA and SQIVND (reference sequence). The CDR3 consists of 15 residues. As DNA, the CDR3 is TGTGCCAGTCGCCAACAGGGGAATCTCAATCAGCCCCAGCATTTT. Translating it yields CASRQQGNLNQPQHF.

The DNA of the CDR3 is TGTGCCAGTAGTATACCTGGACAGGGTCGGGCTAATGAAAAACTGTTTTTT. Translating gives CASSIPGQGRANEKLFF. The rearrangement links TRBV19 to TRBJ1-4, with 8 bases fitting TRBD1. V dropped 2 bases and J dropped 3; count of bases not matched to a gene: 8. This CDR3 spans 17 amino acids. Per germline, CDR1 LNHDA and CDR2 SQIVND (reference sequence). Full variable domain (remainder filled in from reference TRBV19 and TRBJ1-4): DGGITQSPKYLFRKEGQNVTLSCEQNLNHDAMYWYRQDPGQGLRLIYYSQIVNDFQKGDIAEGYSVSREKKESFPLTVTSAQKNPTAFYLCASSIPGQGRANEKLFFGSGTQLSVL.

The J gene is TRBJ1-2, the V gene TRBV4-1; no firm D call. CDR1 and CDR2 (germline): MGHRA, YSYEKL. V lost 3 bases, J lost 3 bases, and 17 bases lay in between. The CDR3 is 16 amino acids. The CDR3 DNA sequence: TGCGCCAGCAGCCAGGAGGCTGGTCTGGCGTACTATGGCTACACCTTC. Translating gives CASSQEAGLAYYGYTF.

The count of this clone is one. This chain uses TRBV11-2 with TRBJ2-7; no clear D. Germline CDR1 and CDR2: SGHAT and FQNNGV. The CDR3 has 13 amino acids. The germline V and J ends were trimmed by 1 base and 0 bases, with 4 bases remaining between them. The CDR3 protein is CASSLGVSYEQYF. As DNA, the CDR3 is TGTGCCAGCAGCTTAGGCGTCTCCTACGAGCAGTACTTC.

The chain couples TRBV7-6 to TRBJ1-2; TRBD1 matches at 7 bases. V shed 1 base and J 1 base; nucleotides not matched to a gene: 9. Germline assignment: CDR1 SGHVS and CDR2 FNYEAQ. The CDR3 extends over 17 amino acids. The CDR3 is CASSLERGTVINYGYTF. The DNA for the CDR3 is TGTGCCAGCAGCTTAGAGAGGGGGACAGTGATTAACTATGGCTACACCTTC.

This chain uses TRBV20-1 with TRBJ1-1; 8 bases line up with TRBD1. The CDR3 contains 11 residues. Germline V gives CDR1 DFQATT, CDR2 SNEGSKA (reference sequence). J was trimmed by 10 bases and V by 6 bases; bases with no gene match: 7. The CDR3 loop is CSAPTGTGAFF. The CDR3 DNA reads TGCAGTGCACCTACAGGGACAGGAGCTTTCTTT.

This clone was observed once. The V and J genes are TRBV7-9 and TRBJ2-2; TRBD1 agrees at 8 bases. Germline CDR1 and CDR2: SEHNR and FQNEAQ (reference sequence). The CDR3 spans 19 residues. The V gene end was trimmed by 4 bases and the J gene end by 3 bases; junction bases not matched to a gene: 16. CDR3 protein: CASSSVIFRQGMYTGELFF. The CDR3 bases are TGTGCCAGCAGCTCCGTAATATTCCGACAGGGGATGTACACCGGGGAGCTGTTTTTT.

The rearrangement joins TRBV5-4 to TRBJ2-5; TRBD1 might be the D (6 bases). V was pared by 2 bases and J by 11 bases, with 16 bases between. The germline V gene encodes CDR1 SGHNT and CDR2 YYREEE (reference sequence). This CDR3 comprises 13 residues. This CDR3 reads CASSLTGFGEQYF. CDR3 DNA sequence: TGTGCCAGCAGCTTAACAGGGTTCGGGGAGCAGTACTTC.

In this sample, this clone turned up once. The chain has TRBV6-1 and TRBJ1-1, with a weak D call TRBD1 (6 bases). CDR3 length equals 15 residues. Germline V gene sequence: CDR1 MNHNS, CDR2 SASEGT. V gave up 3 bases and J gave up 1 base, with 12 bases separating them. The CDR3 region is CASSDPGAGNTEAFF. CDR3 bases: TGTGCCAGCAGTGACCCAGGGGCCGGGAACACTGAAGCTTTCTTT.

The chain links TRBV10-2 to TRBJ2-6; 14 bases align to TRBD2. Germline V gene sequence: CDR1 WSHSY, CDR2 SAAADI. This CDR3 is built from 17 residues. V lost 6 bases and J lost 4; bases outside the gene matches: 5. CDR3 region: CASSRTSGRSGANVLTF. CDR3 bases: TGCGCCAGCAGCCGGACTAGCGGGAGGTCAGGGGCCAACGTCCTGACTTTC.

The CDR3: CASSPFTGSGANVLTF. For the CDR3, the DNA is TGCGCCAGCAGCCCCTTTACTGGCTCTGGGGCCAACGTCCTGACTTTC. This chain uses TRBV4-3 with TRBJ2-6; D ambiguous. Trimming shortened V by 4 bases and J by 0 bases, and 10 bases separated the two germline ends. Germline V gene sequence: CDR1 LGHNA, CDR2 YSLEER. The CDR3 has 16 residues.

This clone was seen a single time. The chain uses TRBV19 and TRBJ1-1, with 7 positions matching TRBD1. The CDR3 is 13 amino acids. The V and J ends lost 0 bases and 8 bases, in that order; junction bases with no gene match: 3. Germline V gene sequence: CDR1 LNHDA, CDR2 SQIVND (reference sequence). The CDR3 nucleotides are TGTGCCAGTAGTATAGAGGGACAGAGAGAAGCTTTCTTT. This gives the protein CASSIEGQREAFF.